The clone carrying this TCR beta chain was seen a single time. Per the authors' pipeline: Reference gene primer amplification in the assay estimated nucleated cell counts. Method: immunoSEQ multiplex PCR; TCRdb's copy keeps in-frame clones and lacks some. The DNA was the basis for D and trimming; V, J and clone size are from that table. The repertoire holds about 280,000 clones, with about 83% as singletons. Germline loops: CDR1 MNHEY, CDR2 SVGEGT. V was pared by 2 bases and J by 2 bases, with 10 bases between. This CDR3 has 15 amino acids. This sample was taken from a study of blood T cell repertoires in COVID-19. The cohort comprised adults aged about 18 to 100 years residing in 20 to 30 US areas.

The specimen sequenced was PBMCs or T cells enriched from blood (not recorded which). The receptor was isolated from a woman in her 40s who had recovered from COVID-19. The chain combines TRBV6-2 or TRBV6-3 with TRBJ1-5, with D possibly being TRBD1 (6 bases). CDR3: CASSYTRQGNQPQHF. CDR3 DNA: TGTGCCAGCAGTTACACGCGACAGGGCAATCAGCCCCAGCATTTT.